The source of this T cell receptor (beta chain) is a study of blood T cell repertoires in COVID-19. As for the study in general: Spain, Italy and the United States supplied samples that represented acute and convalescent COVID-19. T cells, B-cell-depleted T cells, or PBMCs provided the cDNA or gDNA that served as material.

Authors' data handling: Amplified reference gene primers provided the basis for estimating nucleated cell counts. Using immunoSEQ multiplex PCR, the repertoire was profiled, and TCRdb retains in-frame clones only, with some absent. V and J calls and clone size are those listed in that table; D and trimming were worked out from the DNA. This sample has approximately 180,000 clones; 75% to 90% occur once, and the top ten carry 10% to 11%. CDR3 size: 15 residues. Trimming cost V 2 bases and J 4 bases, with 14 bases left between them. Germline values: CDR1 SGHAT, CDR2 FQDESV (reference sequence). The sequence was collected from a human donor with active or convalescent COVID-19. The donor label of this sample is uncertain. V and J are TRBV11-1 and TRBJ1-1; no firm D call. Sequencing was done on a sample of peripheral blood. CDR3 nucleotides: TGTGCCAGCAGCTTACGCGGGTCGTCGGGCACTGAAGCTTTCTTT. This encodes CASSLRGSSGTEAFF. Full variable domain (missing parts from reference TRBV11-1 and TRBJ1-1): EAEVAQSPRYKITEKSQAVAFWCDPISGHATLYWYRQILGQGPELLVQFQDESVVDDSQLPKDRFSAERLKGVDSTLKIQPAELGDSAMYLCASSLRGSSGTEAFFGQGTRLTVV.